In this sample, the clone carrying this T cell receptor beta chain turned up many times. Germline loops: CDR1 KGHSH, CDR2 LQKENI. V lost 5 bases to trimming and J lost 3 bases, with 25 bases between them. The CDR3 spans 18 residues. The entry originates in a study of early T cells in non-severe SARS-CoV-2 infection. Looking at the study overall: The chains were unpaired, and the sequenced material was bulk RNA from unsorted whole blood.

Individual cDNA molecules each received unique molecular identifiers attached to them. Each CDR3 protein gets one entry after TCRdb re-called the 5' RACE reads with MiXCR. Of approximately 66,000 distinct CDR3 sequences listed, roughly 13% are singletons. V is TRBV18 and J is TRBJ1-1; tentative D call: TRBD1 (6 bases). The clonotype comes from an adult who was a healthcare worker with PCR-confirmed SARS-CoV-2 infection or an uninfected control (not recorded which). The sequencing sample was made of whole blood. The CDR3 DNA reads TGTGCCAGCTCAACCTTCCAGGGGACTGAATGGGGTGACACTGAAGCTTTCTTT. Residues: CASSTFQGTEWGDTEAFF.